Only one count was recorded for the clone carrying this TCR beta chain. No antigen is known for it. These data come from a study of blood T cells in healthy people across ages. Study outcomes and limitations: Unsorted PBMC material precluded a definitive naive versus antigen-experienced comparison. CMV infection status of these donors was not known.

CDR1 MNHEY and CDR2 SVGEGT come from the germline V gene. V gave up 11 bases and J gave up 6 bases, with 31 bases separating them. CDR3 length: 17 amino acids. Next came a second PCR, run for about 7 to 12 cycles, which used a sample-barcoded 5' primer along with a J-beta primer mix. All samples yielded 2.5 million or more CDR3-containing paired-end reads. TCRdb analysed the 5' RACE reads with MiXCR anew, one entry per CDR3 protein. The table includes about 1.7 million distinct CDR3 sequences, 28% detected once. The TCR sequence derives from a woman in her thirties in good health. The sample consisted of blood. The chain employs TRBV6-2 or TRBV6-3 and TRBJ1-1, with D perhaps TRBD1 (6 bases). CDR3 DNA sequence: TGTGCCGGCGACCATGGGACAATTGGGGGCCGAGCCGCTGAAGCTTTCTTT. It encodes CAGDHGTIGGRAAEAFF.